The 30 T cell receptor beta chains below come from one sample, sequenced in a study of identical twins. TCRdb called the 5' RACE reads again in MiXCR, with one record for every CDR3 protein. The table records under 800,000 distinct CDR3 sequences, around 21% of them present only once. These data also featured in a second study, about T cells expressing NK-cell markers.

Sequenced: PBMCs. The receptors derive from a woman younger than 30 in good health.

In its sample, this clonotype was seen once. The chain links TRBV11-2 to TRBJ2-1, with 15 positions matching TRBD2. This CDR3 has 15 residues. Trimming removed 4 bases from V and 9 bases from J; junction bases left unmatched: 4. Germline CDR1 and CDR2: SGHAT and FQNNGV. The CDR3 DNA is TGTGCCAGCAGCTACGGACTAGCGGGAGGGGCTGAGCAGTTCTTC. Its translation is CASSYGLAGGAEQFF.

This clonotype was seen a few times. V usage is TRBV20-1 and J usage is TRBJ2-5; D gene ambiguous. Trimming cost V 6 bases and J 3 bases, with 14 bases left between them. The CDR3 is made up of 13 amino acids. CDR1 DFQATT and CDR2 SNEGSKA come from the germline V gene (reference sequence). The CDR3 protein is CSAPTRVEETQYF. The CDR3 DNA follows: TGCAGTGCACCGACTCGGGTGGAAGAGACCCAGTACTTC.

The chain combines TRBV29-1 with TRBJ2-3, with D perhaps given as TRBD1 or TRBD2 (5 bases each). V gave up 2 bases and J gave up 1 base, with 7 bases separating them. CDR3 length: 13 amino acids. Germline CDR1 reads SQVTM; CDR2 reads ANQGSEA. The CDR3 reads CSVEMGGTDTQYF. CDR3 nucleotides: TGCAGCGTTGAAATGGGGGGCACAGATACGCAGTATTTT.

This clonotype was recorded many times. The chain joins TRBV20-1 to TRBJ2-7; D not certain. Germline CDR1 reads DFQATT; CDR2 reads SNEGSKA (reference sequence). The V end lost 0 bases, the J end lost 6 bases, and 15 bases lay between the germline ends. The CDR3 covers 14 residues. In DNA, the CDR3 is TGCAGTGCTAGAGATCTTGGCCTGCCGGTCGAGCAGTACTTC. Encoded protein: CSARDLGLPVEQYF.

The gene calls are TRBV5-1 and TRBJ1-1, with D tentatively TRBD1 (6 bases). In germline, CDR1 is SGHRS, CDR2 YFSETQ. Trimming pared 3 bases from V and 1 base from J, leaving 10 bases between. CDR3 size: 14 residues. In DNA form, the CDR3 reads TGCGCCAGCAGCTCCGGGACAAGGAACACTGAAGCTTTCTTT. Translated: CASSSGTRNTEAFF. The entire variable domain, with the rest obtained from reference TRBV5-1 and TRBJ1-1, is as follows: KAGVTQTPRYLIKTRGQQVTLSCSPISGHRSVSWYQQTPGQGLQFLFEYFSETQRNKGNFPGRFSGRQFSNSRSEMNVSTLELGDSALYLCASSSGTRNTEAFFGQGTRLTVV.

This chain joins TRBV5-1 and TRBJ1-2; D remains unclear. Germline CDR1 reads SGHRS; CDR2 reads YFSETQ. Between the trimmed V and J ends, which lost 6 bases and 4 bases, there was a span of 19 bases. The CDR3 has 15 residues. CDR3 DNA: TGCGCCAGCAAGCCCCTACTAGTGGGTAGCTATGGCTACACCTTC. This sequence encodes CASKPLLVGSYGYTF.

A single count supports this clonotype. J is TRBJ2-6 and V is TRBV9; no clear D. Trimming cost V 0 bases and J 2 bases, with 6 bases left between them. The CDR3 has 15 amino acids. CDR1 and CDR2 (germline): SGDLS, YYNGEE. CDR3 in amino acids: CASSVDHTGANVLTF. CDR3 sequence (DNA): TGTGCCAGCAGCGTAGACCATACTGGGGCCAACGTCCTGACTTTC.

This clonotype came up many times. CDR3 loop: CSTYRGPGTEAFF. The DNA of the CDR3 is TGCAGTACGTACAGGGGGCCTGGCACTGAAGCTTTCTTT. The chain couples TRBV20-1 to TRBJ1-1; 9 bases align to TRBD1. J was trimmed by 4 bases and V by 8 bases; bases with no gene match: 8. CDR3 length: 13 amino acids. Germline V gene lookup returns CDR1 DFQATT and CDR2 SNEGSKA (reference sequence).

This clonotype was counted a few times. The genes are TRBV5-1 and TRBJ2-7; maybe TRBD2 (6 bases). The CDR3 extends over 15 amino acids. Looked up from germline, CDR1 is SGHRS and CDR2 is YFSETQ. V was shortened by 3 bases and J by 1 base, with 14 bases between the two germline ends. CDR3 sequence: CASSSVTGVSYEQYF. The CDR3 DNA is TGCGCCAGCAGCTCCGTAACGGGAGTATCCTACGAGCAGTACTTC.

This chain joins TRBV4-1 and TRBJ2-6, with unresolved D. This CDR3 is 16 amino acids long. Germline V gene sequence: CDR1 MGHRA, CDR2 YSYEKL. Trimming pared 0 bases from V and 0 bases from J, leaving 6 bases between. The CDR3 DNA sequence: TGCGCCAGCAGCCAAGAACAGTTCTCTGGGGCCAACGTCCTGACTTTC. As protein: CASSQEQFSGANVLTF.

The V call is TRBV20-1, the J call TRBJ2-3, with D unresolved. The V and J ends lost 3 bases and 2 bases respectively, with 6 bases between them. Germline loops: CDR1 DFQATT, CDR2 SNEGSKA (reference sequence). The CDR3 totals 12 residues. CDR3 DNA sequence: TGCAGTGCTAGCGCGAACACAGATACGCAGTATTTT. Translation: CSASANTDTQYF.

The V call is TRBV20-1, the J call TRBJ2-7; TRBD1 matches at 9 bases. V lost 4 bases to trimming and J lost 4 bases; unmatched junction nucleotides: 14. Per germline, CDR1 DFQATT and CDR2 SNEGSKA (reference sequence). This CDR3 is built from 16 residues. Written as DNA, the CDR3 is TGCAGTGCTATCCCCTTCCGACAGGGGGGTAGGTACGAGCAGTACTTC. Amino acids: CSAIPFRQGGRYEQYF.

This clonotype was counted only a few times. The chain links TRBV24-1 to TRBJ2-5; D is unresolved. The length of the CDR3 is 15 residues. The germline V gene has CDR1 KGHDR and CDR2 SFDVKD. Trimming took off 2 bases at V and 1 base at J, with 10 bases between the two ends. The CDR3 coding sequence is TGTGCCACCAGTGATTCCACTACTACCCAAGAGACCCAGTACTTC. Its protein product is CATSDSTTTQETQYF.

This clonotype was recorded once. The junction shows a germline mismatch at one end, possibly a read error. The chain employs TRBV13 and TRBJ2-7; 9 bases match TRBD2. CDR3 length: 14 residues. Germline V gene lookup returns CDR1 PRHDT and CDR2 FYEKMQ (reference sequence). CDR3 residues: CAGRRAGGSYEQYF. The CDR3 nucleotides read TGTGCCGGCAGGAGAGCGGGGGGCTCCTACGAGCAGTACTTC.

This clonotype came up many times. V and J are TRBV14 and TRBJ2-7; D ambiguous. Germline CDR1 reads SGHDN; CDR2 reads FVKESK. Trimming removed 4 bases at V and 6 bases at J, with 10 bases between. The CDR3 runs 12 residues. This CDR3 is CASSPQRTEQYF. For the CDR3, the DNA is TGTGCCAGCAGCCCTCAACGGACCGAGCAGTACTTC.

V gene TRBV12-3 or TRBV12-4 combines with J gene TRBJ2-3; TRBD1 matches 9 bases. There are 16 residues in the CDR3. The trim removed 3 bases at V and 1 base at J, leaving 5 bases unmatched. CDR3 in amino acids: CASSLERDRGTDTQYF. CDR3 coding DNA: TGTGCCAGCAGTTTGGAGCGGGACAGGGGCACAGATACGCAGTATTTT.

The sample holds a few counts of this clonotype. DNA of the CDR3: TGTGCCAGCAGGGGAGAGATCGGAGGGACTGAAGCTTTCTTT. Its translation: CASRGEIGGTEAFF. The V and J genes are TRBV12-3 or TRBV12-4 and TRBJ1-1; no clear D. The CDR3 runs 14 residues. V gave up 6 bases and J gave up 5 bases, with 16 bases separating them.

Only one count was recorded for this clonotype. The rearrangement joins TRBV9 to TRBJ2-3, with D perhaps TRBD2 (6 bases). Germline loops: CDR1 SGDLS, CDR2 YYNGEE. V was pared by 3 bases and J by 11 bases, with 16 bases between. The CDR3 consists of 13 residues. The CDR3 sequence is CASSGLDGRGQYF. Here the CDR3 DNA reads TGTGCCAGCAGCGGCCTGGACGGGCGGGGGCAGTATTTT.

This clonotype was detected ten times or more. The chain combines TRBV29-1 with TRBJ1-1; D unclear. This CDR3 has 10 residues. Trimming removed 1 base at V and 6 bases at J, with 3 bases between. Per the germline V gene, CDR1 is SQVTM and CDR2 is ANQGSEA. CDR3 bases: TGCAGCGTTGAAGGAGCTGAAGCTTTCTTT. This gives the protein CSVEGAEAFF. The whole variable domain, filled in from reference TRBV29-1 and TRBJ1-1, reads SAVISQKPSRDICQRGTSLTIQCQVDSQVTMMFWYRQQPGQSLTLIATANQGSEATYESGFVIDKFPISRPNLTFSTLTVSNMSPEDSSIYLCSVEGAEAFFGQGTRLTVV.

The CDR3 coding sequence is TGCGCCAGCAGCTTGGTGGTAGCGGACGTCTACAATGAGCAGTTCTTC. It codes for CASSLVVADVYNEQFF. The genes are TRBV5-1 and TRBJ2-1, with D perhaps TRBD2 (6 bases). V was shortened by 0 bases and J by 3 bases, with 13 bases between the two germline ends. Per germline, CDR1 SGHRS and CDR2 YFSETQ. This CDR3 spans 16 amino acids.

This clonotype has ten or more counts. This rearrangement joins TRBV6-4 to TRBJ2-3; a possible D gene is TRBD2 (6 bases). Between the trimmed V and J ends, which lost 3 bases and 2 bases, there was a span of 15 bases. This CDR3 comprises 16 residues. Germline values: CDR1 MRHNA, CDR2 SNTAGT. In DNA, the CDR3 is TGTGCCAGCAGTGAAGCGGCGGGGACTTCCACAGATACGCAGTATTTT. It encodes CASSEAAGTSTDTQYF.

The genes are TRBV2 and TRBJ2-1; tentative D call: TRBD2 (6 bases). The CDR3 spans 12 residues. Germline CDR1 SNHLY, CDR2 FYNNEI. The DNA for the CDR3 is TGTGGTCACGGGAACACGGGAGATCGGCAGTTCTTC. Translating gives CGHGNTGDRQFF.

This chain connects TRBV27 to TRBJ2-7, with 7 bases matching TRBD1. The CDR3 length is 14 residues. Germline lookup yields CDR1 MNHEY and CDR2 SMNVEV (reference sequence). Trimming cost V 6 bases and J 0 bases; bases outside gene matches: 5. CDR3 sequence: CASRRGPLSYEQYF. The CDR3 DNA is TGTGCCAGCAGGAGGGGGCCCCTCTCCTACGAGCAGTACTTC.

This clonotype showed up many times. The chain combines TRBV27 with TRBJ1-6; D is unclear. There are 15 residues in the CDR3. The germline V gene has CDR1 MNHEY and CDR2 SMNVEV (reference sequence). V gave up 2 bases and J gave up 10 bases, with 15 bases separating them. The CDR3 region is CASSLGPQPNSPLHF. CDR3 in DNA: TGTGCCAGCAGTTTAGGGCCGCAGCCGAACTCACCCCTCCACTTT.

The chain combines TRBV12-3 or TRBV12-4 with TRBJ1-2; D is ambiguous. Trimming removed 3 bases from V and 14 bases from J, with 13 bases in between. The CDR3 has 11 amino acids. The CDR3 here is CASSFVGRETF. CDR3 sequence (DNA): TGTGCCAGCAGTTTTGTAGGCAGAGAGACCTTC.

This chain joins TRBV20-1 and TRBJ2-1, with 9 bases identical to TRBD1. CDR3 length equals 16 residues. Germline values: CDR1 DFQATT, CDR2 SNEGSKA (reference sequence). Germline trimming cut 6 bases from V and 8 bases from J; bases unmatched to any gene: 17. The CDR3 spells CSASQQTGTGFHEQFF. DNA for the CDR3: TGCAGTGCCAGCCAACAGACCGGGACAGGGTTCCATGAGCAGTTCTTC.

V is TRBV7-3 and J is TRBJ2-1; D remains unclear. The V end was cut by 5 bases, the J end by 8 bases, with 13 bases between. Germline assignment: CDR1 SGHTA and CDR2 FQGTGA. The CDR3 contains 13 residues. The chain's CDR3 is CASSPMGWDEQFF. The CDR3, as DNA: TGTGCCAGCAGCCCCATGGGGTGGGATGAGCAGTTCTTC.

This clonotype was counted between two and nine times. V usage is TRBV5-5 and J usage is TRBJ2-7; D gene unclear. The ends were cut back, 1 base at V and 0 bases at J, with 14 bases in the middle. Looked up from germline, CDR1 is SGHKS and CDR2 is YYEKEE (reference sequence). The CDR3 is 16 residues long. CDR3 nucleotides: TGTGCCAGCAGCTTGTTCAGAGCTCCATCCTCCTACGAGCAGTACTTC. The encoded protein is CASSLFRAPSSYEQYF.

In the case of this clonotype: Germline and junction disagree at one end, which may indicate a read error. The rearrangement uses TRBV7-9 and TRBJ2-3; no reliable D call. The length of the CDR3 is 14 residues. CDR1 is SEHNR, CDR2 FQNEAQ, per germline (reference sequence). CDR3 DNA: TGTACCAGCAGCTTGGGCTGGGGCACAGATACGCAGTATTTT. Amino acids: CTSSLGWGTDTQYF.

This clonotype was counted only a few times. The chain couples TRBV4-1 to TRBJ2-3, with 9 bases matching TRBD2. Germline lookup yields CDR1 MGHRA and CDR2 YSYEKL. The ends lost 7 bases at V and 3 bases at J; junction bases unmatched: 11. The CDR3 runs to 16 residues. The CDR3 DNA follows: TGCGCCAGCAATGAGATAGCGGGAGAGTTTACAGATACGCAGTATTTT. Protein: CASNEIAGEFTDTQYF.